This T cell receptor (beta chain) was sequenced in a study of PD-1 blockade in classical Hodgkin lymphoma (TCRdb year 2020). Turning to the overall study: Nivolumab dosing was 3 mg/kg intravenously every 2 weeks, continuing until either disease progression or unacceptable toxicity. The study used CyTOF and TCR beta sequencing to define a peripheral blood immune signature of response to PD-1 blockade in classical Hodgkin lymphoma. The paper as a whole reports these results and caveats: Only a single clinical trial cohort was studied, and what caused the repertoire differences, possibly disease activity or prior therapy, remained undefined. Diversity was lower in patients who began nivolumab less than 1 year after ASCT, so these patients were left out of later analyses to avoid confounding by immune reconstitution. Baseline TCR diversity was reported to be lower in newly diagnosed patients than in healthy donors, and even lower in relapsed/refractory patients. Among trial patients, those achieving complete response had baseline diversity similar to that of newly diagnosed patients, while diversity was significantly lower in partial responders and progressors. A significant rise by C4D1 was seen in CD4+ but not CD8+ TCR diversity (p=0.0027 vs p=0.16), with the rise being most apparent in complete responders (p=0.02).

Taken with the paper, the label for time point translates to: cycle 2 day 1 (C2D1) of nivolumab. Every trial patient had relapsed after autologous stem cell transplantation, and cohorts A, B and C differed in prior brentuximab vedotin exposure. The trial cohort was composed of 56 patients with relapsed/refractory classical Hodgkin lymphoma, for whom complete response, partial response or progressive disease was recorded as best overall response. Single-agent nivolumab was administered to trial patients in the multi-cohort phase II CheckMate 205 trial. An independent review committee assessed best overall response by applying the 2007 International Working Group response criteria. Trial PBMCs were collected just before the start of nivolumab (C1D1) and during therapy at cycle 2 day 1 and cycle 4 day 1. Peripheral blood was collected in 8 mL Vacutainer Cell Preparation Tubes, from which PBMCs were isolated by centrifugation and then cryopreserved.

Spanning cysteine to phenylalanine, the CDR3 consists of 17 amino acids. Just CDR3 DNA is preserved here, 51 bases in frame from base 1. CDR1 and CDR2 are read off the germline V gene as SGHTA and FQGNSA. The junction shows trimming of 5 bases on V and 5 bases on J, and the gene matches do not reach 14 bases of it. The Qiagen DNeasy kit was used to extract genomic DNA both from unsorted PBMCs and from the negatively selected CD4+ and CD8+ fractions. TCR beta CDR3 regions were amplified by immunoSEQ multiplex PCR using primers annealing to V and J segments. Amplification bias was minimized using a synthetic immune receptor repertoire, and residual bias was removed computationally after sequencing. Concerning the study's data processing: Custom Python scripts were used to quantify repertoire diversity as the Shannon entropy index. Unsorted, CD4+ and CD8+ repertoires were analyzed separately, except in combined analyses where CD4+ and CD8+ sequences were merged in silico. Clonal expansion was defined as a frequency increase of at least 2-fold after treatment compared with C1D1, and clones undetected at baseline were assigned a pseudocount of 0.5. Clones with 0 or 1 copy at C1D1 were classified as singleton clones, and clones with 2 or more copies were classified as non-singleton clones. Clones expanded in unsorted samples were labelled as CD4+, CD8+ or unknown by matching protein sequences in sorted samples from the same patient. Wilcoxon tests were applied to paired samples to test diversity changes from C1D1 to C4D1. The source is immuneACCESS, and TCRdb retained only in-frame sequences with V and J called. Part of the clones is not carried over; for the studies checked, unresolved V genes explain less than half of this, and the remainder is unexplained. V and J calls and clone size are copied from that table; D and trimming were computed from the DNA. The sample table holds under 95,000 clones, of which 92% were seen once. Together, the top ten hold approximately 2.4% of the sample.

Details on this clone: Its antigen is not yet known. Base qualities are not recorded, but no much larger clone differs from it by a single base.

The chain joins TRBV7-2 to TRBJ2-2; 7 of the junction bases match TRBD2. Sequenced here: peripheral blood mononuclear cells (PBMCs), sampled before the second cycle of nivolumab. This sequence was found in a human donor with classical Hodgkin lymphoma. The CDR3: CASSTRKGGSKTGELFF. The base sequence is TGTGCCAGCAGCACTCGGAAGGGCGGGAGTAAAACCGGGGAGCTGTTTTTT.